This paragraph reports one T cell receptor (beta chain). This sample was taken from a study of control samples from healthy donors and cancer patients. The CDR3 runs to 14 residues. The V gene's germline CDR1 is GTSNPN and CDR2 SVGIG (reference sequence). The V end lost 0 bases, the J end lost 9 bases, and 12 bases lay between the germline ends. Clones were read by immunoSEQ multiplex PCR, and TCRdb kept only the in-frame ones, dropping some. The repertoire includes 25,000 to 30,000 clones, approximately 87% of them detected once, and about 1.5% sits in the top ten. Material for sequencing was PBMCs. This receptor was obtained from a woman aged 40 to 49 with lung cancer. The V gene is TRBV30, the J gene TRBJ1-6, with D possibly being TRBD1 (5 bases). The CDR3 sequence is CAWSVPAGGSPLHF. The CDR3 DNA follows: TGTGCCTGGAGTGTCCCCGCGGGGGGTTCACCCCTCCACTTT.